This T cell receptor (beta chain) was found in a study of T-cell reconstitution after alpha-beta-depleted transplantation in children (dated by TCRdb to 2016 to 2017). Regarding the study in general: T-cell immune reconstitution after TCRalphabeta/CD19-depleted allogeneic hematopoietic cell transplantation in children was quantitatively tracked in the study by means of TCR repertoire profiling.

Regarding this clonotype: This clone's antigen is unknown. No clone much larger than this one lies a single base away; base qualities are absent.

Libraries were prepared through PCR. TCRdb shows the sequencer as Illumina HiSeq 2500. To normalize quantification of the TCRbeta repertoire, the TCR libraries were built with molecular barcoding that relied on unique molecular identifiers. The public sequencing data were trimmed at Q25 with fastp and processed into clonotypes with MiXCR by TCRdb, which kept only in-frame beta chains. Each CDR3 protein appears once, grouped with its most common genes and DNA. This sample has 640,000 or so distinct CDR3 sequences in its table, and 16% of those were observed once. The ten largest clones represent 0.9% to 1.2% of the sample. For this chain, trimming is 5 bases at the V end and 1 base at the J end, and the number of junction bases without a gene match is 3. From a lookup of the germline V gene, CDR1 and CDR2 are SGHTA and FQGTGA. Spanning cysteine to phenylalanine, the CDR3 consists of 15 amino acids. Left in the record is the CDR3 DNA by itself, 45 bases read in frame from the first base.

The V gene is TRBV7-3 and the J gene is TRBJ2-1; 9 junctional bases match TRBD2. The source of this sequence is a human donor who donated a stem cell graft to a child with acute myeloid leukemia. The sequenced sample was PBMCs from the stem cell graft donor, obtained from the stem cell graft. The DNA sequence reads TGTGCCAGCAGCCAGAGCGGGGGGTCCTACAATGAGCAGTTCTTC. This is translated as CASSQSGGSYNEQFF.